This T cell receptor beta chain was sequenced for a study of T cells after yellow fever vaccination. There are many counts of this clonotype. This CDR3 comprises 14 residues. V shed 0 bases and J 10 bases; nucleotides not matched to a gene: 8. Germline V gene sequence: CDR1 SEHNR, CDR2 FQNEAQ (reference sequence). TCRdb itself ran the 5' RACE reads through MiXCR, one entry per CDR3 protein. Of about 330,000 distinct CDR3 sequences listed, approximately 4% are singletons. The starting material was PBMCs, obtained 5 days after the yellow fever booster vaccination. The sequence came from a man between 18 and 35 years old who received the YFV17D yellow fever vaccine. The chain combines TRBV7-9 with TRBJ2-5; TRBD1 matches at 7 bases. CDR3 coding DNA: TGTGCCAGCAGCTTAGCTGCAGGGACAGAAGACCAGTACTTC. Protein: CASSLAAGTEDQYF.